This entry describes one T cell receptor beta chain. The antigen is undetermined. An end of the junction differs from the germline gene, which may be a read error. This entry is derived from a study of tumor-infiltrating lymphocytes in primary liver carcinoma. Whole-study results and caveats: Against blood, tumors held a significantly higher top-250-clone fraction (p = 0.039).

Starting from around 510 ng of total RNA, TCR beta cDNA was produced with a primer in the constant region. For TCR beta, libraries were produced by three nested multiplex PCR rounds using slightly modified ARM-PCR. Two initial PCR rounds of about 10 cycles each paired TRBV1-TRBV30 forward primers with a C-beta reverse primer. TCRdb reprocessed the multiplex PCR reads via MiXCR and lists one record per CDR3 protein. The sample contains under 45,000 distinct CDR3 sequences, around 72% of which appear only once. The CDR3 is 14 residues long. Co-extraction yielded RNA and DNA from 20-30 mg of unsorted bulk tissue.

V usage is TRBV12-3 or TRBV12-4 and J usage is TRBJ1-1; a weak D match, TRBD1 (5 bases). The source of this sequence is a man between 40 and 49 years old with primary liver carcinoma and hepatitis B virus infection. Sequencing was carried out using liver tumor tissue from sampling region 2. Subset here: tumor region T2, inferior pole. The CDR3 sequence: CASGGTGSNTEAFF. The CDR3 bases are TGTGCCAGCGGGGGTACAGGTTCGAACACAGAAGCTTTCTTT.